A selection of T cell receptor beta chains follows, all from one sample in a study of blood T cell repertoires in COVID-19. Assay used: immunoSEQ multiplex PCR; TCRdb lists only in-frame clones, some missing. The sample comprises 120,000 to 150,000 clones, approximately 87% of which are singletons, and approximately 1.3% rests with the top ten. Sequencing was carried out using PBMCs or T cells enriched from blood (not recorded which). These receptors came from a woman in her thirties with acute COVID-19. CDR3s include the opening cysteine and the closing phenylalanine or tryptophan. Each record gives: J gene, V gene, clone size, D gene, CDR3 protein, CDR3 DNA. A D gene is named only where the DNA matches it firmly. Clone sizes are given selectively: once, few, many, or a class where the clone is expanded.

>TRBJ2-2|TRBV7-2|NA|NA
CASSLDTRVAGELFF
TGTGCCAGCAGCTTAGATACCAGGGTAGCCGGGGAGCTGTTTTTT
>TRBJ2-1|TRBV12-3/TRBV12-4|NA|TRBD2
CASSFSGGEQFF
TGTGCCAGCAGTTTTTCGGGGGGTGAGCAGTTCTTC
>TRBJ2-1|TRBV6-1|NA|NA
CASSEGEVDEQFF
TGTGCCAGCAGTGAGGGGGAGGTCGATGAGCAGTTCTTC
>TRBJ2-3|TRBV29-1|NA|NA
CSVEVQSSTDTQYF
TGCAGCGTTGAAGTACAGAGTAGCACAGATACGCAGTATTTT
>TRBJ2-6|TRBV28|NA|TRBD1
CASTPGQSSGANVLTF
TGTGCCAGCACCCCGGGACAGTCCTCTGGGGCCAACGTCCTGACTTTC
>TRBJ1-3|TRBV9|NA|TRBD1
CASSVGTGTGNTIYF
TGTGCCAGCAGCGTAGGGACAGGGACTGGAAACACCATATATTTT
>TRBJ2-4|TRBV27|few|NA
CASSKIWEDIQYF
TGTGCCAGCAGTAAGATATGGGAGGACATTCAGTACTTC
>TRBJ2-3|TRBV5-6|NA|NA
CASSLELASGTDTQYF
TGTGCCAGCAGCTTGGAGCTCGCGTCGGGCACAGATACGCAGTATTTT
>TRBJ2-1|TRBV7-3|NA|TRBD2
CASSSGLAGYNEQFF
TGTGCCAGCAGCTCCGGACTAGCGGGATACAATGAGCAGTTCTTC
>TRBJ1-6|TRBV13|NA|NA
CASSLQGNSPLHF
TGTGCCAGCAGCTTACAGGGGAATTCACCCCTCCACTTT
>TRBJ1-2|TRBV5-8|NA|NA
CASSPWGQGRYGYTF
TGTGCCAGCAGCCCGTGGGGGCAGGGGCGGTATGGCTACACCTTC
>TRBJ2-7|TRBV30|NA|TRBD2
CAWGTSGYEQYF
TGTGCCTGGGGGACTAGCGGATACGAGCAGTACTTC
>TRBJ2-1|TRBV19|NA|TRBD2
CASSIGGGLAGAGDEQFF
TGTGCCAGTAGTATTGGCGGAGGGCTAGCGGGAGCCGGAGATGAGCAGTTCTTC
>TRBJ1-1|TRBV18|NA|NA
CASSPALQGNTEAFF
TGTGCCAGCTCACCAGCCTTACAGGGTAACACTGAAGCTTTCTTT
>TRBJ1-4|TRBV19|NA|TRBD1
CATRQGDSNEKLFF
TGTGCCACAAGACAGGGGGATTCTAATGAAAAACTGTTTTTT
>TRBJ2-7|TRBV11-2|NA|TRBD2
CASRLTSGRSEQYF
TGTGCCAGCAGATTGACTAGCGGGAGGTCCGAGCAGTACTTC